This entry features one T cell receptor beta chain sequence. The antigen is undetermined. Germline loops: CDR1 MDHEN, CDR2 SYDVKM. The CDR3 spans 12 residues. Trimming stripped 8 bases from V and 5 bases from J, with 11 bases between. This sample is part of a study of T-cell reconstitution after alpha-beta-depleted transplantation in children. Whole-study results and caveats: Several hundred rapidly expanded clones from non-depleted graft cells reportedly supplied alpha-beta T cells about two months post-transplant. Certain patients had high TCRbeta diversity at day 60, and it came from recipient T cells and thymic progenitors that survived. At the one-year point after transplant, T-cell counts and TCRbeta diversity were found to come mostly from T cells that had been newly produced.

Unique molecular identifiers were incorporated when the TCRbeta library was constructed. TCRdb re-called the PCR reads through MiXCR, storing one row per CDR3 protein. The table has a few hundred thousand distinct CDR3 sequences, 25% to 30% seen once; the top ten hold less than 40%. The sample here was PBMCs, taken before TCRalphabeta/CD19-depleted stem cell transplant. The chain joins TRBV28 to TRBJ2-3; D ambiguous. This TCR was recovered from a boy under two years old with Wiskott-Aldrich syndrome, due to receive a stem cell transplant. CDR3 bases: TGTGCCAGCTCCCTTCCCCTAGATACGCAGTATTTT. Its translation is CASSLPLDTQYF.